This T cell receptor beta chain was retrieved from a study of beta chain features in type 1 diabetes. Turning to this clone: Antigen: not known.

Whole-study results and caveats: A moderate, significant TCRB CDR3 shortening appeared in type 1 diabetes across four CD4+ subsets.

The whole isolated RNA underwent reverse transcription, so sequencing captured expressed TCRB transcripts. The data were produced by immunoSEQ multiplex PCR, yet TCRdb's version contains in-frame clones alone and is incomplete. This sample has hundreds of thousands of clones, with roughly an eighth found just once. The CDR3 is 17 amino acids. The germline CDR1 and CDR2 sequences are SNHLY and FYNNEI. J was trimmed by 0 bases and V by 5 bases; bases with no gene match: 3. The chain combines TRBV2 with TRBJ2-6; 11 bases map to TRBD1. This TCR was sampled from a man aged 18 to 30 with type 1 diabetes. The sequenced sample consisted of naive CD4+ T cells from blood. CDR3 in DNA: TGTGCCAGCAGTTCCGGGACAGGGGGCTCTGGGGCCAACGTCCTGACTTTC. Encoded protein: CASSSGTGGSGANVLTF.